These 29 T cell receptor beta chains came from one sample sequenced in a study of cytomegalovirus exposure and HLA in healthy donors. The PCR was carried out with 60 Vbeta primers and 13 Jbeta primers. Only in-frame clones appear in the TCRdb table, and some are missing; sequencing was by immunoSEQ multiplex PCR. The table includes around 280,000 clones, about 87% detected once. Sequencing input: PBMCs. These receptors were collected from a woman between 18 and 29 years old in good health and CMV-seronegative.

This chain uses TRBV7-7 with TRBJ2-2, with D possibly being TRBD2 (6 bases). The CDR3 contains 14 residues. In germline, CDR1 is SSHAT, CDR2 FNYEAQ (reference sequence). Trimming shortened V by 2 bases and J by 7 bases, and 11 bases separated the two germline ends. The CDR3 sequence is CASSLSSGVGELFF. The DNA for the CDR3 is TGTGCCAGCAGCTTAAGTTCGGGGGTCGGGGAGCTGTTTTTT.

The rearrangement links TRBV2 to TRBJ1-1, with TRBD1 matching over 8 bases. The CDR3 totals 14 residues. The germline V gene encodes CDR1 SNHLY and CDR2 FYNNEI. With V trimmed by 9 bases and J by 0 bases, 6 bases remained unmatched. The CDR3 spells CARGQGRMNTEAFF. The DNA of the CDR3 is TGTGCCAGAGGACAGGGCCGAATGAACACTGAAGCTTTCTTT.

This chain's CDR3 is CASSSLAGYGEQYF. As DNA, the CDR3 is TGTGCCAGCAGTTCACTAGCGGGGTATGGCGAGCAGTACTTC. The chain links TRBV2 to TRBJ2-7; 10 positions match TRBD2. Germline CDR1 is SNHLY and CDR2 is FYNNEI. V lost 5 bases, J lost 6 bases, and 7 bases stayed unmatched. The CDR3 runs 14 residues.

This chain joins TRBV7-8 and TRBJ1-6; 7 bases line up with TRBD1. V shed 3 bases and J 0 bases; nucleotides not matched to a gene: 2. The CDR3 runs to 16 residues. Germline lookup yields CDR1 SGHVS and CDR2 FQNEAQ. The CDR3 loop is CASSLGQSSYNSPLHF. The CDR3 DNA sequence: TGTGCCAGCAGCTTGGGACAGAGCTCCTATAATTCACCCCTCCACTTT.

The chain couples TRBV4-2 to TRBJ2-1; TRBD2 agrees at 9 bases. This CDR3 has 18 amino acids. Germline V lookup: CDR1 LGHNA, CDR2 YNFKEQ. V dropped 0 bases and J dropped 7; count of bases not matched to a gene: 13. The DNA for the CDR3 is TGTGCCAGCAGCCAAGATTTGGCGGGGGGGCAGGTGGGTAATGAGCAGTTCTTC. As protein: CASSQDLAGGQVGNEQFF.

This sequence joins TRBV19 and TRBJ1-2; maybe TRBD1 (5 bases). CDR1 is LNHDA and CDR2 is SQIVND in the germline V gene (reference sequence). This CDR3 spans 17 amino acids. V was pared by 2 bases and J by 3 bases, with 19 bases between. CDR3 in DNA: TGTGCCAGTAGTATATGGTGGGGCAGGGCTTTGGACTATGGCTACACCTTC. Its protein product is CASSIWWGRALDYGYTF. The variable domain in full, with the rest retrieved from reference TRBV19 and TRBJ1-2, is DGGITQSPKYLFRKEGQNVTLSCEQNLNHDAMYWYRQDPGQGLRLIYYSQIVNDFQKGDIAEGYSVSREKKESFPLTVTSAQKNPTAFYLCASSIWWGRALDYGYTFGSGTRLTVV.

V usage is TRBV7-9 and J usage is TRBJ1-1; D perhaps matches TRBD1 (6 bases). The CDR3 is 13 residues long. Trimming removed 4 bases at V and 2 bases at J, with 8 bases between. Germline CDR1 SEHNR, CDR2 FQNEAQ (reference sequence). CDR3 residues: CASSSRGNTEAFF. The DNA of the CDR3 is TGTGCCAGCAGCTCCAGGGGCAACACTGAAGCTTTCTTT.

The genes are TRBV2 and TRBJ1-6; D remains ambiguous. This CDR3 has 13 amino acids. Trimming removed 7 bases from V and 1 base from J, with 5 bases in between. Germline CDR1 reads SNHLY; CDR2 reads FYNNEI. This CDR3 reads CASIPSYNSPLHF. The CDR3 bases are TGTGCCAGCATTCCGTCCTATAATTCACCCCTCCACTTT.

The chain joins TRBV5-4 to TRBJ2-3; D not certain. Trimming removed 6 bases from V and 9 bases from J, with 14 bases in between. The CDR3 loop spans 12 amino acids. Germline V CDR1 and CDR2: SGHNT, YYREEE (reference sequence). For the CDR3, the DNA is TGTGCCAGCACAAGTCCGCAGAGGACGCAGTATTTT. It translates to CASTSPQRTQYF.

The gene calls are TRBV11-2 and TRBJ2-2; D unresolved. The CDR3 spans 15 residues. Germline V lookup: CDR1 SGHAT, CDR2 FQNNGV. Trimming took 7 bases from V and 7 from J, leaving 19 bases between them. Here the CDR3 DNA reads TGTGCCAGCACCCCCTATGAGGCTATCGTCGGGGAGCTGTTTTTT. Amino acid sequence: CASTPYEAIVGELFF.

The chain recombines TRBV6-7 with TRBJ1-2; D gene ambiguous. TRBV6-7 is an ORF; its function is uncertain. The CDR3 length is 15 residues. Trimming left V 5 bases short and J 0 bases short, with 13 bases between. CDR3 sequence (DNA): TGTGCCAGCAGTGCGGGCCGAACACCTAACTATGGCTACACCTTC. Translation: CASSAGRTPNYGYTF.

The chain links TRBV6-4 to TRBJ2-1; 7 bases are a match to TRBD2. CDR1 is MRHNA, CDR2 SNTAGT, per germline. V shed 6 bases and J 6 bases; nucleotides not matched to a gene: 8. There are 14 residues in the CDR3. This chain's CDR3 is CASSSYPGGNEQFF. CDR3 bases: TGTGCCAGCAGCTCCTACCCGGGGGGCAATGAGCAGTTCTTC.

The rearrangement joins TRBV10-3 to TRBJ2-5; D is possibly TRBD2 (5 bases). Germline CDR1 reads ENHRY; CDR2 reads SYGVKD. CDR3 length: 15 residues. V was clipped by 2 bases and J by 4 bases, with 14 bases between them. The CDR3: CAISEASRTGETQYF. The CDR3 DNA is TGTGCCATCAGTGAGGCTAGCAGGACGGGAGAGACCCAGTACTTC.

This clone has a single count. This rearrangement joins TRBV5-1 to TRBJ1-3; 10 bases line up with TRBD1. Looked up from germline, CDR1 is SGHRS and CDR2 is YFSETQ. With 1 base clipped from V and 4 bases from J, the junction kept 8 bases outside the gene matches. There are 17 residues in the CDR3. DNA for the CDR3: TGCGCCAGCAGCTTGACCGGGACAGGGGAGTCAGGAAACACCATATATTTT. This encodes CASSLTGTGESGNTIYF.

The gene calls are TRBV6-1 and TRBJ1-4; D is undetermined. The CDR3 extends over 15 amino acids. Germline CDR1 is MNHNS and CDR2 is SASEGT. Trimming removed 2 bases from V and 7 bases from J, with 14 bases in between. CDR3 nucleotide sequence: TGTGCCAGCAGTGAATCCCCCTACCCCGGTGAAAAACTGTTTTTT. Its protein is CASSESPYPGEKLFF.

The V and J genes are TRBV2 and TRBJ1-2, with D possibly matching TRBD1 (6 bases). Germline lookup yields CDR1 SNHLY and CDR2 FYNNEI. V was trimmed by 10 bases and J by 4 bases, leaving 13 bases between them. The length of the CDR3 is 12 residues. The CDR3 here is CATTQGGYGYTF. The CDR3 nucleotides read TGTGCCACCACACAGGGTGGCTATGGCTACACCTTC. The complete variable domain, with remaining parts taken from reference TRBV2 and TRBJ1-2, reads EPEVTQTPSHQVTQMGQEVILRCVPISNHLYFYWYRQILGQKVEFLVSFYNNEISEKSEIFDDQFSVERPDGSNFTLKIRSTKLEDSAMYFCATTQGGYGYTFGSGTRLTVV.

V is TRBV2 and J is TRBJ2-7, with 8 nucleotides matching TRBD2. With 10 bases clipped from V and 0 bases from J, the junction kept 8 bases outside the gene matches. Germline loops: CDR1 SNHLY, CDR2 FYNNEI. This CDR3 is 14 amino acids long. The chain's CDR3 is CATSGGGISYEQYF. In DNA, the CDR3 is TGTGCCACCTCCGGCGGGGGGATCTCCTACGAGCAGTACTTC.

The CDR3 here is CASNWQAQETQYF. The CDR3 DNA follows: TGTGCCAGCAACTGGCAGGCACAAGAGACCCAGTACTTC. The chain has TRBV2 and TRBJ2-5; no reliable D call. Trimming pared 7 bases from V and 2 bases from J, leaving 11 bases between. Germline-derived CDR1 and CDR2 are SNHLY and FYNNEI. The CDR3 has 13 amino acids.

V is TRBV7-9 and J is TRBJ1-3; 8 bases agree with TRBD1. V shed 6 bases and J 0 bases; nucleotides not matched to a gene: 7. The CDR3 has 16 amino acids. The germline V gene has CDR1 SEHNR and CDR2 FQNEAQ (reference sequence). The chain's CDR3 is CASSRTGSSSGNTIYF. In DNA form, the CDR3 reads TGTGCCAGCAGTCGGACAGGGTCGAGCTCTGGAAACACCATATATTTT.

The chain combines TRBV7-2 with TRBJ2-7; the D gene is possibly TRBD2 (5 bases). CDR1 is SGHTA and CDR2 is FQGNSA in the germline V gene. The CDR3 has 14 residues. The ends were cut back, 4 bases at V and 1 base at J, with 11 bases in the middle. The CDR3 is CASSWARDSYEQYF. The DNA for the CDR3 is TGTGCCAGCAGCTGGGCACGGGATTCCTACGAGCAGTACTTC.

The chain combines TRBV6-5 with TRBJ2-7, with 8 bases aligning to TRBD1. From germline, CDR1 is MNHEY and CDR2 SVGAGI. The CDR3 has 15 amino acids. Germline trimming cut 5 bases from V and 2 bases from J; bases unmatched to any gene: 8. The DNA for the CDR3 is TGTGCCAGCAGTCGGACAGGGAAAAAAACCTACGAGCAGTACTTC. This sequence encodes CASSRTGKKTYEQYF.

Written as DNA, the CDR3 is TGTGCCAGCTCACAAGACCCCAGGGGGCCTAACTATGGCTACACCTTC. Amino acids: CASSQDPRGPNYGYTF. This sequence joins TRBV18 and TRBJ1-2, with TRBD1 matching over 8 bases. CDR3 length equals 16 residues. J gave up 0 bases and V 4 bases, and 7 bases lay outside the gene matches. Germline V CDR1 and CDR2: KGHSH, LQKENI.

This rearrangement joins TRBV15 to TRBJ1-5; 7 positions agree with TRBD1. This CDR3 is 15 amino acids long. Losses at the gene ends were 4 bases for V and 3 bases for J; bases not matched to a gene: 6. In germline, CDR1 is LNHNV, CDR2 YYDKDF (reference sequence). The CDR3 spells CATSIQGRNNQPQHF. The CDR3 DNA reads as TGTGCCACCAGCATACAGGGGCGAAACAATCAGCCCCAGCATTTT.

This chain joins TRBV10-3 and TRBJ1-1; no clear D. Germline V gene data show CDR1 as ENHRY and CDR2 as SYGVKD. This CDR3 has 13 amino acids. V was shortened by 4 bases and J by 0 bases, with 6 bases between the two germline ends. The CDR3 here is CAISGIVNTEAFF. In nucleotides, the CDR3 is TGTGCCATCAGTGGTATAGTGAACACTGAAGCTTTCTTT.

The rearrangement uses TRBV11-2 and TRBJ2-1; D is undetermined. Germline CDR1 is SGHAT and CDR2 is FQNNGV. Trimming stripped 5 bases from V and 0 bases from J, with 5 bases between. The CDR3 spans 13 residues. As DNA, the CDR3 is TGTGCCAGCAGCGCCAGCTCCTACAATGAGCAGTTCTTC. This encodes CASSASSYNEQFF.

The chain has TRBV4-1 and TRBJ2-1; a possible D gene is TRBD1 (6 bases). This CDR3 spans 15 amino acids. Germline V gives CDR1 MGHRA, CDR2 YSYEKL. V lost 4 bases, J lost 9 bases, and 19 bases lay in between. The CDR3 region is CASSLQHTGFFEQFF. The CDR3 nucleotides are TGCGCCAGCAGCCTACAACATACAGGGTTTTTTGAGCAGTTCTTC.

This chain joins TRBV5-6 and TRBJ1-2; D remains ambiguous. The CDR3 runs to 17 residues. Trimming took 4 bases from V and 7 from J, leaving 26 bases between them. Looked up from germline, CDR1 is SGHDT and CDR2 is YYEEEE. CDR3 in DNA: TGTGCCAGCAGCCTCGGACCCGGGAGAGAGTTTTACGGTGGCTACACCTTC. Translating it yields CASSLGPGREFYGGYTF.

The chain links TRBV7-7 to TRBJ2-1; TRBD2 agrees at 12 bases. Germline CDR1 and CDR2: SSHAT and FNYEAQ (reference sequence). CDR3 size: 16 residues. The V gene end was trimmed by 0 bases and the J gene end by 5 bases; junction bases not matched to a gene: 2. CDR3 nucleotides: TGTGCCAGCAGCTTAGCCCGGACTAGCGGGGACAATGAGCAGTTCTTC. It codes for CASSLARTSGDNEQFF.

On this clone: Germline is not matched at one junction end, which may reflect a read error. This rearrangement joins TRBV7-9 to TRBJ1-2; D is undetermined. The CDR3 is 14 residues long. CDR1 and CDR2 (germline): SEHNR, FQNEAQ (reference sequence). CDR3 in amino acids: CSSSSLTLNYGYTF. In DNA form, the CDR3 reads TGTTCCAGCAGCTCCCTGACACTTAACTATGGCTACACCTTC.